This is a list of T cell receptor beta chains from one sample in a study of blood T cell repertoires in COVID-19. Here immunoSEQ multiplex PCR was the method, and the copy in TCRdb shows in-frame clones only, minus some. The repertoire has about 31,000 clones, over 75% of them found once; the top ten carry 7.9%. Sequenced: peripheral blood. These receptors all stem from a man in his sixties with COVID-19, enrolled during active disease. Both conserved end residues are part of each CDR3. Size is stated for part of the rows, as once, few or many counts, or as a class when the clone is expanded.

J,V,size,CDR3
TRBJ2-1,TRBV3-1/TRBV3-2,once,CASSQEGQGSYNEQFF
TRBJ2-3,TRBV7-9,NA,CASTQGPLTDTQYF
TRBJ1-2,TRBV2,NA,CASTSRGAMYGYTF
TRBJ2-7,TRBV19,NA,CASSSRVSTYEQYF
TRBJ1-5,TRBV5-6,NA,CASSSGDREDQPQHF
TRBJ1-5,TRBV11-2,NA,CASSSAPGMQPQHF
TRBJ2-2,TRBV5-8,NA,CASSPGTKNTGELFF
TRBJ2-1,TRBV3-1/TRBV3-2,NA,CASSAMGANEQFF
TRBJ2-3,TRBV5-1,NA,CASSFGSSGRNTDTQYF
TRBJ2-7,TRBV28,NA,CASSTLRGPGNEQYF
TRBJ1-5,TRBV9,NA,CASSAGNSNQPQHF
TRBJ1-5,TRBV21-1,NA,CASSKGGTACRPQHF
TRBJ2-7,TRBV9,NA,CASSPQGQGFYEQYF
TRBJ1-2,TRBV12-3/TRBV12-4,NA,CASRGPGDYGYTF
TRBJ1-1,TRBV18,NA,CASSPQGAMNTEAFF
TRBJ2-7,TRBV5-1,NA,CASSFGPRVGEQYF
TRBJ2-5,TRBV6-1,NA,CASSDPSGSAVETQYF
TRBJ1-1,TRBV6-5,NA,CASSRIGQGTEAFF
TRBJ1-1,TRBV11-2,NA,CASSSGTGTFVNTEAFF
TRBJ1-1,TRBV7-8,few,CASSLREGTEAFF